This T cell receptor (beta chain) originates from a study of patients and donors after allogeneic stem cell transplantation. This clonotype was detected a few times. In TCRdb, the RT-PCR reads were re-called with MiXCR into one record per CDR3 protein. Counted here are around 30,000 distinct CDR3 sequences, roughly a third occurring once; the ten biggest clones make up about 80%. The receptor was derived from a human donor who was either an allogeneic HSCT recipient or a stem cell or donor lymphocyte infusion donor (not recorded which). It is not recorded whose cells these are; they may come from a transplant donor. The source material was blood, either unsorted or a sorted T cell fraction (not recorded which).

The CDR3: CASSLETQQYF. The CDR3 coding sequence is TGTGCCAGCAGCTTGGAAACCCAGCAGTACTTC. The chain carries TRBV5-6 and TRBJ2-7, with unresolved D. In germline, CDR1 is SGHDT, CDR2 YYEEEE. V was shortened by 0 bases and J by 8 bases, with 6 bases between the two germline ends. The CDR3 runs to 11 residues. Complete variable domain (other parts from reference TRBV5-6 and TRBJ2-7): DAGVTQSPTHLIKTRGQQVTLRCSPKSGHDTVSWYQQALGQGPQFIFQYYEEEERQRGNFPDRFSGHQFPNYSSELNVNALLLGDSALYLCASSLETQQYFGPGTRLTVT.